The 21 T cell receptor beta chains given below trace back to one sample, sequenced in a study of T cell clonotyping in hematopoietic cell transplantation. Libraries were prepared by immunoSEQ multiplex PCR; TCRdb keeps only in-frame clonotypes and omits some of them. The sample has 1,500 to 2,000 clones, around 76% seen once. Sequencing was performed on peripheral blood mononuclear cells. These receptors were obtained from a man aged 25-45 years in good health. Some clones in this sample may be carry-over from other donors' samples.

The chain recombines TRBV4-3 with TRBJ1-2, with D perhaps matching TRBD1 (6 bases). The germline V gene has CDR1 LGHNA and CDR2 YSLEER. This CDR3 has 17 residues. V lost 3 bases to trimming and J lost 2 bases, with 19 bases between them. This CDR3 is CASSHLPRTGPNYGYTF. DNA for the CDR3: TGCGCCAGCAGCCATCTCCCCCGTACAGGGCCCAACTATGGCTACACCTTC.

The chain links TRBV19 to TRBJ2-2, with D possibly TRBD2 on 5 matching bases. Germline V gene data show CDR1 as LNHDA and CDR2 as SQIVND (reference sequence). Deletions cut 1 base from V and 2 bases from J, with 8 bases between. The CDR3 consists of 15 residues. The DNA for the CDR3 is TGTGCCAGTAGTATAGGACGGGGAAACACCGGGGAGCTGTTTTTT. Residues: CASSIGRGNTGELFF.

The chain recombines TRBV4-3 with TRBJ1-4; 8 positions match TRBD1. J lost 6 bases, V lost 6 bases, and 6 bases had no gene match. Germline V lookup: CDR1 LGHNA, CDR2 YSLEER. CDR3 length: 14 residues. The CDR3 reads CASSEQGVDEKLFF. The CDR3, as DNA: TGCGCCAGCAGTGAACAGGGGGTTGATGAAAAACTGTTTTTT.

The chain links TRBV9 to TRBJ1-3; the D is unclear. Germline V CDR1 and CDR2: SGDLS, YYNGEE. Trimming cost V 4 bases and J 0 bases, with 14 bases left between them. The CDR3 covers 16 residues. This CDR3 reads CASSLNAALSGNTIYF. Here the CDR3 DNA reads TGTGCCAGCAGCCTCAATGCGGCACTCTCTGGAAACACCATATATTTT.

V and J are TRBV2 and TRBJ1-4, with a tentative D call TRBD1 (5 bases). Germline CDR1 and CDR2: SNHLY and FYNNEI. V was pared by 7 bases and J by 6 bases, with 12 bases between. This CDR3 comprises 13 residues. The CDR3, as DNA: TGTGCCAGCACGGGCAGGGAAGATGAAAAACTGTTTTTT. It is translated as CASTGREDEKLFF.

The table lists this clone with a count of one. The V gene is TRBV5-4, the J gene TRBJ2-7; 7 positions match TRBD1. The V gene's germline CDR1 is SGHNT and CDR2 YYREEE (reference sequence). Unmatched junction bases numbered 5, after V lost 4 bases and J lost 1 base. The CDR3 contains 14 residues. The DNA of the CDR3 is TGTGCCAGCAGCCAATTGACAGGGTCCTACGAGCAGTACTTC. It encodes CASSQLTGSYEQYF.

A word on this clone: Given the absence of the conserved phenylalanine or tryptophan at the CDR3 end, a read error is likely. The chain joins TRBV28 to TRBJ1-3; D uncertain. CDR1 is MDHEN, CDR2 SYDVKM, per germline. The CDR3 has 14 residues. With 7 bases removed from V and 4 bases from J, the gap between germline ends came to 14 bases. The CDR3 DNA reads as TGTGCCAGCACGGACTACGAGTCGGGAAACACCATATATCTT. Its protein is CASTDYESGNTIYL.

The CDR3 sequence: CASRHSGTDNSPLHF. The CDR3 region has the DNA TGTGCCAGCAGACACTCCGGGACAGATAATTCACCCCTCCACTTT. The chain couples TRBV11-2 to TRBJ1-6, with 7 positions matching TRBD1. The germline V gene has CDR1 SGHAT and CDR2 FQNNGV. Trimming removed 6 bases from V and 5 bases from J; junction bases left unmatched: 7. This CDR3 has 15 residues.

The V and J genes are TRBV6-5 and TRBJ1-1; no clear D. Trimming left V 0 bases short and J 4 bases short, with 6 bases between. Germline CDR1 reads MNHEY; CDR2 reads SVGAGI. The CDR3 is 13 amino acids. Written as DNA, the CDR3 is TGTGCCAGCAGTTACTCGGGCAGCACTGAAGCTTTCTTT. Its translation is CASSYSGSTEAFF.

The chain carries TRBV6-1 and TRBJ2-7; no clear D gene. Trimming stripped 2 bases from V and 2 bases from J, with 7 bases between. CDR1 is MNHNS and CDR2 is SASEGT in the germline V gene. The CDR3 runs 13 residues. This CDR3 is CASSEPVPYEQYF. CDR3 DNA: TGTGCCAGCAGTGAACCAGTTCCCTACGAGCAGTACTTC.

This clone showed up just once. The rearrangement uses TRBV5-6 and TRBJ1-1; 8 nucleotides match TRBD1. The CDR3 is made up of 16 amino acids. V trimming: 2 bases; J trimming: 4 bases; junction bases outside the gene matches: 10. CDR1 and CDR2 (germline): SGHDT, YYEEEE. The CDR3 nucleotides read TGTGCCAGCAGCTTCTTTGGCACAGGGGGACGCACTGAAGCTTTCTTT. This translates into CASSFFGTGGRTEAFF.

The J gene is TRBJ1-2, the V gene TRBV30; 8 bases map to TRBD1. V was pared by 2 bases and J by 14 bases, with 4 bases of the junction left unmatched. Looked up from germline, CDR1 is GTSNPN and CDR2 is SVGIG (reference sequence). The CDR3 is 10 residues long. CDR3 loop: CAWSLDRATF. CDR3 in DNA: TGTGCCTGGAGTTTGGACAGGGCGACCTTC. Supplemented by reference TRBV30 and TRBJ1-2, the full variable domain reads SQTIHQWPATLVQPVGSPLSLECTVEGTSNPNLYWYRQAAGRGLQLLFYSVGIGQISSEVPQNLSASRPQDRQFILSSKKLLLSDSGFYLCAWSLDRATFGSGTRLTVV.

This clone was observed a single time. The V and J genes are TRBV6-5 and TRBJ1-2; no clear D. CDR1 is MNHEY, CDR2 SVGAGI, per germline. The CDR3 runs 13 residues. Trimming stripped 6 bases from V and 4 bases from J, with 12 bases between. The CDR3 DNA is TGTGCCAGCAGGGGAAAGGGCCCCTATGGCTACACCTTC. This translates into CASRGKGPYGYTF.

This clone has only one observation. The chain is built from TRBV15 and TRBJ1-2, with a tentative D call TRBD1 (6 bases). The CDR3 is 13 amino acids. CDR1 is LNHNV and CDR2 is YYDKDF in the germline V gene (reference sequence). Trimming took 0 bases from V and 6 from J, leaving 8 bases between them. The CDR3 nucleotides read TGTGCCACCAGCAGAGAGGAGGGGGATGGCTACACCTTC. Translated, it gives CATSREEGDGYTF.

The V call is TRBV12-5, the J call TRBJ2-7; 7 bases match TRBD1. The germline V gene encodes CDR1 LGHNT and CDR2 FRNRAP. J was trimmed by 0 bases and V by 6 bases; bases with no gene match: 8. This CDR3 comprises 15 residues. The CDR3 here is CASGRGTASSYEQYF. CDR3 sequence (DNA): TGTGCTAGTGGCCGAGGGACAGCCAGCTCCTACGAGCAGTACTTC.

The chain recombines TRBV4-2 with TRBJ2-7, with 7 bases that match TRBD1. This CDR3 contains 15 residues. V shed 1 base and J 2 bases; nucleotides not matched to a gene: 5. In germline, CDR1 is LGHNA, CDR2 YNFKEQ. The CDR3 DNA reads TGTGCCAGCAGCCAAGTGACAGGGCCCCCCTACGAGCAGTACTTC. This translates into CASSQVTGPPYEQYF.

The chain combines TRBV4-1 with TRBJ1-4, with 7 positions matching TRBD1. The CDR3 has 17 amino acids. Germline V lookup: CDR1 MGHRA, CDR2 YSYEKL. The V segment lost 7 bases and the J segment 5 bases; nucleotides outside the gene matches: 16. Here the CDR3 reads CASKAEGGGALNEKLFF. DNA of the CDR3: TGCGCCAGCAAGGCGGAAGGAGGGGGCGCCTTGAATGAAAAACTGTTTTTT.

This clone was counted between two and nine times. V is TRBV5-1 and J is TRBJ2-7; TRBD1 aligns across 7 bases. The CDR3 runs 15 residues. Per germline, CDR1 SGHRS and CDR2 YFSETQ. Germline trimming cut 1 base from V and 2 bases from J; bases unmatched to any gene: 6. The CDR3 DNA sequence: TGCGCCAGCAGCTTGTGGTCAGGGGGACCCTACGAGCAGTACTTC. It encodes CASSLWSGGPYEQYF.

The rearrangement joins TRBV11-3 to TRBJ2-2, with a possible D match to TRBD2 (6 bases). The germline gives CDR1 SGHNT, CDR2 YENEEA. V shed 5 bases and J shed 5 bases, with 18 bases lying between them. The CDR3 is 16 amino acids. The CDR3 sequence: CASSPTASGHTGELFF. CDR3 in DNA: TGTGCCAGCAGCCCCACCGCCAGCGGGCATACCGGGGAGCTGTTTTTT.

The chain recombines TRBV19 with TRBJ2-7; D unclear. The germline CDR1 and CDR2 sequences are LNHDA and SQIVND (reference sequence). CDR3 length equals 14 residues. V lost 5 bases and J lost 2, with 13 bases in between. The DNA of the CDR3 is TGTGCCAGTAGTTCCGGAATATTCCCCTACGAGCAGTACTTC. It encodes CASSSGIFPYEQYF.

This clone was found once. The chain joins TRBV20-1 to TRBJ1-1; perhaps TRBD1 as D (5 bases). In germline, CDR1 is DFQATT, CDR2 SNEGSKA (reference sequence). CDR3 length: 11 residues. V was trimmed by 8 bases and J by 6 bases, leaving 13 bases between them. CDR3 sequence reads: CSLDGGAEAFF. The CDR3 DNA sequence: TGCAGTCTTGATGGGGGGGCTGAAGCTTTCTTT.